The 2 T cell receptor beta chains presented below share a single source sample, sequenced in a study of identical twins. A single record per CDR3 protein comes from TCRdb applying MiXCR to the 5' RACE reads. The table shows approximately 530,000 distinct CDR3 sequences, with around 24% occurring only once. This sample was also put to use in a study of yellow fever vaccine responses in identical twins.

The sequenced sample consisted of CD4+ T cells sorted from blood. These receptors originate from a woman aged 18-29 years in good health.

This chain uses TRBV2 with TRBJ2-7; no clear D gene. The CDR3 contains 12 residues. The V and J ends lost 5 bases and 0 bases respectively, with 5 bases between them. In germline, CDR1 is SNHLY, CDR2 FYNNEI. The CDR3 DNA sequence: TGTGCCAGCAGTACGGACTCCTACGAGCAGTACGTC. Translating gives CASSTDSYEQYV.

This clonotype has only a few counts. The chain employs TRBV3-1 and TRBJ2-2; either TRBD1 or TRBD2 may fit D (5 bases each). The CDR3 is 13 amino acids. The germline gives CDR1 LGHDT, CDR2 YNNKEL (reference sequence). Between the trimmed V and J ends, which lost 2 bases and 5 bases, there was a span of 6 bases. In DNA, the CDR3 is TGTGCCAGCAGCCAATGGGGGACCGGGGAGCTGTTTTTT. Translating it yields CASSQWGTGELFF.